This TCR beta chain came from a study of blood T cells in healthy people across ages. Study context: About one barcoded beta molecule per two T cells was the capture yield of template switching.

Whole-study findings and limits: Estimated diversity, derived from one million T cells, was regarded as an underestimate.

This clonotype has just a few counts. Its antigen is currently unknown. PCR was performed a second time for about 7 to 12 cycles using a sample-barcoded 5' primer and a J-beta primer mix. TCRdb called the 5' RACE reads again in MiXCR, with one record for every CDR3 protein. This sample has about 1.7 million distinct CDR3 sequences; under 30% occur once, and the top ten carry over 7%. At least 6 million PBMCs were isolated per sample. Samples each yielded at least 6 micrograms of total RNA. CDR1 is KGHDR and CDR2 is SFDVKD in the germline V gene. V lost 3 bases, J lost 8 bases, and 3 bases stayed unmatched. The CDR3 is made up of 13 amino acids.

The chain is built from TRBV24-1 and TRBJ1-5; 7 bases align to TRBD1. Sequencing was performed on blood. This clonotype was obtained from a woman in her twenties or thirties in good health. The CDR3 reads CATSDETGKPQHF. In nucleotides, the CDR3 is TGTGCCACCAGTGATGAGACAGGGAAGCCCCAGCATTTT.